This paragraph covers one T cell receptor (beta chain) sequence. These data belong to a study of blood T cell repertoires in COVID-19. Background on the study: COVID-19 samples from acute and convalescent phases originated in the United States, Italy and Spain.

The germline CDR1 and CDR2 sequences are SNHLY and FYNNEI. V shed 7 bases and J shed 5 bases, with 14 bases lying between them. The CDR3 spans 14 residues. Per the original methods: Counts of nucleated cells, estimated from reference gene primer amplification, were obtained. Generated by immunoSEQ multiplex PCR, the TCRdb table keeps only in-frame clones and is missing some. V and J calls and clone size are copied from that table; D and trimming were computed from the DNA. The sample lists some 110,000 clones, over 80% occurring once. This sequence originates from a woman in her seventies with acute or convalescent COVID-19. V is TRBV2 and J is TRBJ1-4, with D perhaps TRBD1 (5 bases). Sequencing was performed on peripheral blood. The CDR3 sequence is CASTGGGMNEKLFF. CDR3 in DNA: TGTGCCAGCACCGGGGGAGGGATGAATGAAAAACTGTTTTTT.